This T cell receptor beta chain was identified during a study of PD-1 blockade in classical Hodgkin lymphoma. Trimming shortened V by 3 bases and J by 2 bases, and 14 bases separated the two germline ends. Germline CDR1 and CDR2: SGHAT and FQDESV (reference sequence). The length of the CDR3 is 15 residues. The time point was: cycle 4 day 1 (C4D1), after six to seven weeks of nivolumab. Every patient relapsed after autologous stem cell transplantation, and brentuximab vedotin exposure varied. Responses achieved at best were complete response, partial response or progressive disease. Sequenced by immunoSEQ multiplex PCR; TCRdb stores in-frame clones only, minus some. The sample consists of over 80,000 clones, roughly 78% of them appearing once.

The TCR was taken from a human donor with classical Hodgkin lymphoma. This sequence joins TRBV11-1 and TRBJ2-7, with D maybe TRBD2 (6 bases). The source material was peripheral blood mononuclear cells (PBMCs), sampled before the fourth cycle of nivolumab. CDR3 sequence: CASSFSGRGAYEQYF. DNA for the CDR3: TGTGCCAGCAGCTTCTCGGGGCGGGGCGCCTACGAGCAGTACTTC.